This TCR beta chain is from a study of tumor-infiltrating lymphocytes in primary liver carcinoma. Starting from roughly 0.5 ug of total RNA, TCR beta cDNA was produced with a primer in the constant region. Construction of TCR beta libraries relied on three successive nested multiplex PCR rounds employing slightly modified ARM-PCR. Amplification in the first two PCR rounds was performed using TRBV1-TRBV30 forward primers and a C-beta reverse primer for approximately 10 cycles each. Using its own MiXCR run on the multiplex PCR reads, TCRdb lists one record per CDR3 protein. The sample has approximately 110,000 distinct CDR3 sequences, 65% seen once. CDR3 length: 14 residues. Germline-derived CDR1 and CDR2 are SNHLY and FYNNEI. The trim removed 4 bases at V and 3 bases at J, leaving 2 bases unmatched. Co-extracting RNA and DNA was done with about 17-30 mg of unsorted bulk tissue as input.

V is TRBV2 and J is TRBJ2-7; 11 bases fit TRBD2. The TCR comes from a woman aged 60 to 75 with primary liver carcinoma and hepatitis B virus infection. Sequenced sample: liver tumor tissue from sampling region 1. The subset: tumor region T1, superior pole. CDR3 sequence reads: CASSGLAGGYEQYF. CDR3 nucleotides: TGTGCCAGCAGTGGGCTAGCGGGAGGCTACGAGCAGTACTTC.